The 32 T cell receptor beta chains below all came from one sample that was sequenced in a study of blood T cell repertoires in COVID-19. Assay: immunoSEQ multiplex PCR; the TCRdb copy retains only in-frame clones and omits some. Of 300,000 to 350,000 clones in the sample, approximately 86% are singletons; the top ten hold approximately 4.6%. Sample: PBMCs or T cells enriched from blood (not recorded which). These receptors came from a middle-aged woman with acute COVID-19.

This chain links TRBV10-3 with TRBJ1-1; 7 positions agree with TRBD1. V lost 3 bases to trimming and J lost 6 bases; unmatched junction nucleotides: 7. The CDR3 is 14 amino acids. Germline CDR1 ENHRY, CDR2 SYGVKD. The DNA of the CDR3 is TGTGCCATCAGTGACACAGGGGAAAGCCCTGAAGCTTTCTTT. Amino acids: CAISDTGESPEAFF.

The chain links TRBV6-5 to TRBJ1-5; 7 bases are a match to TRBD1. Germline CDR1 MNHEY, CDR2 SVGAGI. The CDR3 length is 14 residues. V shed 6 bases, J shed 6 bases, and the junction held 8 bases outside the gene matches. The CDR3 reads CASRKTGSLQPQHF. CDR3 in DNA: TGTGCCAGCAGGAAGACAGGGTCTCTTCAGCCCCAGCATTTT.

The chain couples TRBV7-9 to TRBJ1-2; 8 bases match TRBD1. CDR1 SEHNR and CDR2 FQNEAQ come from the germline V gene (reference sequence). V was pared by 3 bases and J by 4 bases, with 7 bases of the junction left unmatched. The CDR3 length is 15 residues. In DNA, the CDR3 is TGTGCCAGCAGCTTGGTAACAGGGGGTGGCTATGGCTACACCTTC. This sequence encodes CASSLVTGGGYGYTF.

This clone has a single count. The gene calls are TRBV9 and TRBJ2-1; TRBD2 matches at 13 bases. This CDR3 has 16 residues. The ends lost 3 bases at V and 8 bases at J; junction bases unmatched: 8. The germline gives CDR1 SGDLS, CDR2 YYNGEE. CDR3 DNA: TGTGCCAGCAGCGGGTCCGGGACTAGCGGGAATCATGAGCAGTTCTTC. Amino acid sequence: CASSGSGTSGNHEQFF.

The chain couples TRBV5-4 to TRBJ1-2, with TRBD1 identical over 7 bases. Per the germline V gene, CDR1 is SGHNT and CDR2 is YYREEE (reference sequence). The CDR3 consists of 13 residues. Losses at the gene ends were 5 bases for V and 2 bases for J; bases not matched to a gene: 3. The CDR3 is CASSRDSNYGYTF. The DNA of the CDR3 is TGTGCCAGCAGTCGGGACAGCAACTATGGCTACACCTTC. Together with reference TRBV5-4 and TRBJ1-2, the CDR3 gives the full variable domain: ETGVTQSPTHLIKTRGQQVTLRCSSQSGHNTVSWYQQALGQGPQFIFQYYREEENGRGNFPPRFSGLQFPNYSSELNVNALELDDSALYLCASSRDSNYGYTFGSGTRLTVV.

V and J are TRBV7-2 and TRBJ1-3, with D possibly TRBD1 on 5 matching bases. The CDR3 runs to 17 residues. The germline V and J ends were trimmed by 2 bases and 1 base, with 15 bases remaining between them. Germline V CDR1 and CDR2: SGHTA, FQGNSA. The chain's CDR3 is CASSLNAPGSSGNTIYF. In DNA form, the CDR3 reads TGTGCCAGCAGCTTAAACGCGCCAGGGTCTTCTGGAAACACCATATATTTT.

The CDR3 coding sequence is TGTGCCAGTATGAGCTCCGGGGGGTTTTCACCCCTCCACTTT. The encoded protein is CASMSSGGFSPLHF. The rearrangement joins TRBV19 to TRBJ1-6; tentatively, D is TRBD1 (5 bases). Germline V gene sequence: CDR1 LNHDA, CDR2 SQIVND (reference sequence). V lost 7 bases and J lost 9, with 16 bases in between. This CDR3 is built from 14 residues.

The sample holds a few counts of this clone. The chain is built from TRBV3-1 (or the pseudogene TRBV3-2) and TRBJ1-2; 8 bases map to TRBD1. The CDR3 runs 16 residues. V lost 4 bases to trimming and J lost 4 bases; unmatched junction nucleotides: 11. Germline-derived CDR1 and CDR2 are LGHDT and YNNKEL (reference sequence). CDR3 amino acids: CASSPGQGKIAYGYTF. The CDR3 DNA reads TGTGCCAGCAGCCCCGGACAGGGAAAAATCGCCTATGGCTACACCTTC.

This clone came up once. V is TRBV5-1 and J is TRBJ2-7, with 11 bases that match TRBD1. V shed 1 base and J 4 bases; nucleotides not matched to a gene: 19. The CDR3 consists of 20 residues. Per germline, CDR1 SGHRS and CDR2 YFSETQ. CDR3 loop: CASSLLRTGGTPMSGYEQYF. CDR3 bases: TGCGCCAGCAGCTTGCTTCGGACAGGGGGCACTCCCATGAGCGGATACGAGCAGTACTTC.

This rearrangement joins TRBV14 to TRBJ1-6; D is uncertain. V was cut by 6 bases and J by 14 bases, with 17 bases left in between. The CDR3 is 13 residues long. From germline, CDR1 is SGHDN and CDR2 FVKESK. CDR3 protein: CASRYDKYSTLHF. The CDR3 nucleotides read TGTGCCAGCAGGTACGATAAATACTCCACCCTCCACTTT.

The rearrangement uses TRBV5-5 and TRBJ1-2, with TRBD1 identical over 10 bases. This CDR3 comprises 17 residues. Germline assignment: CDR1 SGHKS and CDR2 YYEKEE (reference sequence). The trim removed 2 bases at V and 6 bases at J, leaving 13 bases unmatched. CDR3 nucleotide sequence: TGTGCCAGCAGCTTCTCAGTGAGAGACAGGGGGCTTGATGGCTACACCTTC. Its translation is CASSFSVRDRGLDGYTF.

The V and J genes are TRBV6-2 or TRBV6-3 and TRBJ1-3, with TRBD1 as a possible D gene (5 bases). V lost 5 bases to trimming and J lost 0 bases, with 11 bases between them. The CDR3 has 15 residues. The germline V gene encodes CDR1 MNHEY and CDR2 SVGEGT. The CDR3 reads CASSKRQPSGNTIYF. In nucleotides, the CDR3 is TGTGCCAGCAGTAAGCGACAGCCCTCTGGAAACACCATATATTTT.

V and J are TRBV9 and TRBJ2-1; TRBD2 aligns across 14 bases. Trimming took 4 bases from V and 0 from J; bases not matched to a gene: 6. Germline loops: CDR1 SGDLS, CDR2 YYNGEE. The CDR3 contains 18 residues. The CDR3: CASSFGLAGGSSYNEQFF. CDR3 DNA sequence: TGTGCCAGCAGCTTCGGACTAGCGGGGGGTAGCTCCTACAATGAGCAGTTCTTC.

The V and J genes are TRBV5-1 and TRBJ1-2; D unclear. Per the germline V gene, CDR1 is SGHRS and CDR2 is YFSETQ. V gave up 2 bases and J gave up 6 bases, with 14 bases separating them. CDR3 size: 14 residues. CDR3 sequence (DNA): TGCGCCAGCAGCTTTTCCCGAGGTGAGGATGGCTACACCTTC. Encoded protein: CASSFSRGEDGYTF.

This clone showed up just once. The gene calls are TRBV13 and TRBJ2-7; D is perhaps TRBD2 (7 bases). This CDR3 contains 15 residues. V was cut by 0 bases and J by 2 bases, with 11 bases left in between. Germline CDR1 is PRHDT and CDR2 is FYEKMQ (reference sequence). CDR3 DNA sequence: TGTGCCAGCAGCTTAGGAGGGGGGGGCCCCTACGAGCAGTACTTC. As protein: CASSLGGGGPYEQYF.

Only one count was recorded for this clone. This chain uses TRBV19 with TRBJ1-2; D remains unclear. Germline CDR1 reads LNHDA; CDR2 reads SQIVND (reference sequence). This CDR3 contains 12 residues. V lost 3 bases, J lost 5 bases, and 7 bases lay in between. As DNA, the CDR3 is TGTGCCAGTAGTATGACGGAGTATGGCTACACCTTC. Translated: CASSMTEYGYTF.

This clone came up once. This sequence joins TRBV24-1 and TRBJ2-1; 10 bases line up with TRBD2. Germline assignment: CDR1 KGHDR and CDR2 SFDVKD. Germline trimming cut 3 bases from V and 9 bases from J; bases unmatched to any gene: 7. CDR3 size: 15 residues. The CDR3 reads CATSDNLAGAGEQFF. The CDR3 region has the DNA TGTGCCACCAGTGATAATCTAGCGGGAGCAGGTGAGCAGTTCTTC.

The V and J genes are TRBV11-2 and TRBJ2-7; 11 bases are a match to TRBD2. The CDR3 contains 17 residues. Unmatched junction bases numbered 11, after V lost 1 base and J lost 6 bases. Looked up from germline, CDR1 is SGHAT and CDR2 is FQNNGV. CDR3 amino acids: CASSLAVLAGGLGEQYF. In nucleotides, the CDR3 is TGTGCCAGCAGCTTAGCGGTGCTAGCGGGAGGTCTCGGCGAGCAGTACTTC. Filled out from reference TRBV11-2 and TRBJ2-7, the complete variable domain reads EAGVAQSPRYKIIEKRQSVAFWCNPISGHATLYWYQQILGQGPKLLIQFQNNGVVDDSQLPKDRFSAERLKGVDSTLKIQPAKLEDSAVYLCASSLAVLAGGLGEQYFGPGTRLTVT.

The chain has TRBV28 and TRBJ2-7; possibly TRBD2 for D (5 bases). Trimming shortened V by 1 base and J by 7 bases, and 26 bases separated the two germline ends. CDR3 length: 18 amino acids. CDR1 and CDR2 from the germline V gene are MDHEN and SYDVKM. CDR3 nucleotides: TGTGCCAGCAGTTTATTCTCGCGATGGGCAGAGGGATCGGGGGAGCAGTACTTC. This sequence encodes CASSLFSRWAEGSGEQYF.

The CDR3 protein is CASSQDTGGYGYTF. The CDR3 nucleotides read TGTGCCAGCAGCCAAGACACTGGGGGGTATGGCTACACCTTC. The rearrangement joins TRBV4-2 to TRBJ1-2; weak D call: TRBD1 (5 bases). V was shortened by 0 bases and J by 5 bases, with 10 bases between the two germline ends. The germline gives CDR1 LGHNA, CDR2 YNFKEQ. The CDR3 covers 14 residues.

The CDR3 DNA reads TGTGCTAGTGGCATCGGTAGCTCCTACAATGAGCAGTTCTTC. It encodes CASGIGSSYNEQFF. The chain carries TRBV12-5 and TRBJ2-1; D is unresolved. The germline gives CDR1 LGHNT, CDR2 FRNRAP. The length of the CDR3 is 14 residues. V was trimmed by 6 bases and J by 0 bases, leaving 9 bases between them.

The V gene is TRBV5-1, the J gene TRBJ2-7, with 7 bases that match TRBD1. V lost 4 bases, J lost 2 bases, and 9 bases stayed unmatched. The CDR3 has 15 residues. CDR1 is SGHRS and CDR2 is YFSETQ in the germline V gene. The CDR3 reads CASSHTGDTTYEQYF. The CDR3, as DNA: TGCGCCAGCAGCCACACAGGGGACACCACCTACGAGCAGTACTTC.

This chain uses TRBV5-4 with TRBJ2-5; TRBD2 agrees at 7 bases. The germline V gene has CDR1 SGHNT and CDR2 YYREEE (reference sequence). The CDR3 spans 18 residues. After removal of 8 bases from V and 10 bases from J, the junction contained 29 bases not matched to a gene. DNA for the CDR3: TGTGCCAGTGAGACTTCCGGGGCTCGGACGGGGCGGGAGTTGGACCAGTACTTC. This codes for CASETSGARTGRELDQYF.

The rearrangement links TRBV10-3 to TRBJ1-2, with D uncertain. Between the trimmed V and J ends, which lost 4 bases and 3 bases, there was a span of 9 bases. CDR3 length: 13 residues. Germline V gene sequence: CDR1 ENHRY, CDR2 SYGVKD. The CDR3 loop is CAISVDGYYGYTF. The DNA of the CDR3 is TGTGCCATCAGTGTCGACGGGTACTATGGCTACACCTTC.

The chain's CDR3 is CASSVAPEAHEQYF. The CDR3, as DNA: TGTGCCAGCAGCGTAGCGCCCGAAGCCCACGAGCAGTACTTC. V gene TRBV9 combines with J gene TRBJ2-7; D is undetermined. V lost 0 bases and J lost 5, with 12 bases in between. Germline values: CDR1 SGDLS, CDR2 YYNGEE. CDR3 length: 14 amino acids.

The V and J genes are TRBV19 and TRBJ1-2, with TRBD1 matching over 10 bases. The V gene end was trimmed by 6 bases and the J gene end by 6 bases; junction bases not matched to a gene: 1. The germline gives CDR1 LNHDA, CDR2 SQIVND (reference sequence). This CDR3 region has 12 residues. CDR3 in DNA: TGTGCCAGTAGGGGGACAGGGGATGGCTACACCTTC. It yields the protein CASRGTGDGYTF. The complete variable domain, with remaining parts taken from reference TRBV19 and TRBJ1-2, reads DGGITQSPKYLFRKEGQNVTLSCEQNLNHDAMYWYRQDPGQGLRLIYYSQIVNDFQKGDIAEGYSVSREKKESFPLTVTSAQKNPTAFYLCASRGTGDGYTFGSGTRLTVV.

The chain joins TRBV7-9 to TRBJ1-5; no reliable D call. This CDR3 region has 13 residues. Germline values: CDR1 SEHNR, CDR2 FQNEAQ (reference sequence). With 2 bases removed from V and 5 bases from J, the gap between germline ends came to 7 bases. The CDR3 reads CASSLNGYQPQHF. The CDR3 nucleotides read TGTGCCAGCAGCTTAAACGGGTATCAGCCCCAGCATTTT.

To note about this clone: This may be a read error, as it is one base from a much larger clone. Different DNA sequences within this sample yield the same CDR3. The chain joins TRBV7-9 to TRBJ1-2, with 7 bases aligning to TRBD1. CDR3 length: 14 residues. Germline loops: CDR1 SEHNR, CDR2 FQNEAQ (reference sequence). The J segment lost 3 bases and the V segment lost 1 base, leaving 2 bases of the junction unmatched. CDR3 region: CASSLGQGDYGYTF. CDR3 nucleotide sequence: TGTGCCAGCAGCTTAGGACAGGGTGACTATGGCTACACCTTC. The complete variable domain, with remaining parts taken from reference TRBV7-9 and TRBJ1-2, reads DTGVSQNPRHKITKRGQNVTFRCDPISEHNRLYWYRQTLGQGPEFLTYFQNEAQLEKSRLLSDRFSAERPKGSFSTLEIQRTEQGDSAMYLCASSLGQGDYGYTFGSGTRLTVV.

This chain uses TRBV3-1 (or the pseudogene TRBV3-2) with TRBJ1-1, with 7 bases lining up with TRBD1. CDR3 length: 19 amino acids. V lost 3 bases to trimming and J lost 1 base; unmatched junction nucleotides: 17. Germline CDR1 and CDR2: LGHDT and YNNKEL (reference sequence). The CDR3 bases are TGTGCCAGCAGCCAGATCCTCACAGACAGGGTAGGCCCGAACACTGAAGCTTTCTTT. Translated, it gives CASSQILTDRVGPNTEAFF.

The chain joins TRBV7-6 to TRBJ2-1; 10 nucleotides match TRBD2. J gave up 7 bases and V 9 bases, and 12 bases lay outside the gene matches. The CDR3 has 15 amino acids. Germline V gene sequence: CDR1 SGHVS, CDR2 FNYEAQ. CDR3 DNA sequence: TGTGCCAGTAGGAGCGGGGGGGCCGTCGCTAATGAGCAGTTCTTC. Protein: CASRSGGAVANEQFF.

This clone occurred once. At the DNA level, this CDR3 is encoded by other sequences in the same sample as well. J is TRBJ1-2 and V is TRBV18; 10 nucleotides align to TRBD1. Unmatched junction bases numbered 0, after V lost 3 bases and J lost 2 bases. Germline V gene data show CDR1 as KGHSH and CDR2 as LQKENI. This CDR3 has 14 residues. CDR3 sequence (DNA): TGTGCCAGCTCACCGGGACAGGGGAACTATGGCTACACCTTC. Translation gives CASSPGQGNYGYTF.

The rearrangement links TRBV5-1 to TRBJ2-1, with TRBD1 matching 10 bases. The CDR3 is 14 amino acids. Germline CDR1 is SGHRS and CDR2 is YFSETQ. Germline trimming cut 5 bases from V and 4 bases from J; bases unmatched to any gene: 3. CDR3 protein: CASSRDRGYNEQFF. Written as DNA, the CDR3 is TGCGCCAGCAGTCGGGACAGGGGTTACAATGAGCAGTTCTTC.